This T cell receptor (beta chain) derives from a study of cytomegalovirus exposure and HLA in healthy donors. Study context: Genetic ancestry analysis placed around four fifths of the roughly 400 donors that were genotyped in the Caucasian-associated cluster.

General study results and limits: Reports described diagnosis of cytomegalovirus status by the classifier as highly specific and sensitive. Apparent HLA restriction characterized most CMV-associated TCR beta chains in a later analysis.

13 Jbeta primers and 60 Vbeta primers were used for the PCR. Assay used: immunoSEQ multiplex PCR; TCRdb lists only in-frame clones, some missing. The data show around 140,000 clones, about two thirds seen once. The CDR3 length is 13 residues. V was pared by 5 bases and J by 19 bases, with 21 bases between. Germline V gene data show CDR1 as SGHTA and CDR2 as FQGTGA. In the case of this clone: Its antigen remains unknown.

The clonotype originates from a woman between 35 and 50 years old in good health and CMV-seronegative. The chain joins TRBV7-3 to TRBJ1-6, with D uncertain. The sample taken for sequencing was PBMCs. For the CDR3, the DNA is TGTGCCAGCAGCGCGAGCCGGGTCACCCCCTTGCACTTT. It encodes CASSASRVTPLHF.